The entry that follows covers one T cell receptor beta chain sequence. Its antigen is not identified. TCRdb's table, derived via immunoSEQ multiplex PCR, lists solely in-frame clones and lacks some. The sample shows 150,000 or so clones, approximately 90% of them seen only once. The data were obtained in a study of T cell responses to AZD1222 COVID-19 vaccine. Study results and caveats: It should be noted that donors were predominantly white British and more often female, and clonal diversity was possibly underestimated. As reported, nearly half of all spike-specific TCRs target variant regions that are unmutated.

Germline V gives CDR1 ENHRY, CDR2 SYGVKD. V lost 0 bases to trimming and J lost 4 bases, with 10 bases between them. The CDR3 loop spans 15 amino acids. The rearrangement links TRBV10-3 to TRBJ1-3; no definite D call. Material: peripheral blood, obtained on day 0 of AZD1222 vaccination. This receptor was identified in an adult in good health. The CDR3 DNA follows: TGTGCCATCAGTGAGTCCCTTGGGAGAGGAAACACCATATATTTT. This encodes CAISESLGRGNTIYF.